What follows describes a single T cell receptor beta chain. Its antigen is unknown. This record belongs to a study of OX40 agonist ivuxolimab in advanced cancers. Study in general: Of the participants, approximately 40% had some prior anti-PD-1, anti-PD-L1 or anti-CTLA-4 therapy, which was allowed. Three patients showed partial responses: one hepatocellular carcinoma and two cutaneous melanoma cases.

The CDR3 runs to 16 residues. Per the germline V gene, CDR1 is MNHEY and CDR2 is SVGAGI. V dropped 1 base and J dropped 4 bases, with 16 bases sitting between them. The protocol was immunoSEQ multiplex PCR, while the TCRdb copy is restricted to in-frame clones and leaves out a portion. Of around 40,000 clones listed, more than 75% are singletons. Findings and caveats of the study: Researchers did not establish what antigens the expanded peripheral T cells target. In general, CD8+ T cells held more expanded clones than CD4+ did, on average.

The source material was CD4+ or CD8+ T cells sorted from blood, sampled in a trial of the OX40 agonist ivuxolimab. This chain connects TRBV6-5 to TRBJ1-2; tentative D call: TRBD1 (6 bases). This sequence was found in an adult with an advanced solid tumor such as melanoma, head and neck, liver or kidney cancer. The CDR3 region is CASSYFRGANSYGYTF. In DNA form, the CDR3 reads TGTGCCAGCAGTTACTTTCGGGGGGCCAATAGCTATGGCTACACCTTC.